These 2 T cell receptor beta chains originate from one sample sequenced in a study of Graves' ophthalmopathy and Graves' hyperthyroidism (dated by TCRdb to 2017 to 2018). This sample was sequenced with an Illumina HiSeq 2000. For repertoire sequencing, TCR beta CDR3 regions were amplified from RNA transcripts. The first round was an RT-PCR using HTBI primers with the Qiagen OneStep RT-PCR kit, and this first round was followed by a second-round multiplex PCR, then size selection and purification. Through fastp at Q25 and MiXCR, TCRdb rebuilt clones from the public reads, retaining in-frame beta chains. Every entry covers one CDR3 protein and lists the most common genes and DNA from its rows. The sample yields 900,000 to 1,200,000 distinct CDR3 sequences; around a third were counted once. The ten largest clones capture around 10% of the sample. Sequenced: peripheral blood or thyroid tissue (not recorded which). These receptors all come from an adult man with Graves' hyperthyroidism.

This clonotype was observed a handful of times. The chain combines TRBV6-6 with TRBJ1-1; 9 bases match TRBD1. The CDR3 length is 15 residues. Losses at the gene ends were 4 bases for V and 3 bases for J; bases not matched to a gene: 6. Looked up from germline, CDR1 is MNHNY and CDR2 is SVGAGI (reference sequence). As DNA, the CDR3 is TGTGCCAGCAGTTCCGACAGGGGGGCCGACACTGAAGCTTTCTTT. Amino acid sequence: CASSSDRGADTEAFF.

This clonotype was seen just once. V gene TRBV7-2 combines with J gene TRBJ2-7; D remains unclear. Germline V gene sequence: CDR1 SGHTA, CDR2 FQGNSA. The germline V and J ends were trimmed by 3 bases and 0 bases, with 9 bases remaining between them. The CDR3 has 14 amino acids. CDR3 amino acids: CASSFCTNSYEQYF. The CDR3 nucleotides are TGTGCCAGCAGCTTTTGCACAAACTCCTACGAGCAGTACTTC.